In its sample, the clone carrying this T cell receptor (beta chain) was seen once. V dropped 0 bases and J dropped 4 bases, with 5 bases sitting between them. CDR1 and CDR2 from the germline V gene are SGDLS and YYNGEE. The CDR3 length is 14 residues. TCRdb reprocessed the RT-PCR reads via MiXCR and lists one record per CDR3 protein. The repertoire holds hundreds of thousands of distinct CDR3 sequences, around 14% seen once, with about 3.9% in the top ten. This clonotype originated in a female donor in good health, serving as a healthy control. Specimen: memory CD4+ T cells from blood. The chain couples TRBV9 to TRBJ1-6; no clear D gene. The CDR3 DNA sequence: TGTGCCAGCAGCGTAGAAAATTATAATTCACCCCTCCACTTT. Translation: CASSVENYNSPLHF.